This TCR beta chain was retrieved from a study of cytomegalovirus exposure and HLA in healthy donors. Only one count was recorded for this clone. PCR was performed using 60 Vbeta and 13 Jbeta primers. Profiling relied on immunoSEQ multiplex PCR, and the TCRdb table lists in-frame clones only, not all of them. The table records hundreds of thousands of clones, 70% to 85% of them present only once. The sequence came from an older woman in good health and CMV-seropositive. Sequences were obtained from PBMCs.

DNA for the CDR3: TGTGCCAGCAGCTTGGCAGGCAGGAGCACAGATACGCAGTATTTT. As protein: CASSLAGRSTDTQYF. The rearrangement links TRBV5-4 to TRBJ2-3; no definite D call. The CDR3 is 15 amino acids. Trimming pared 0 bases from V and 0 bases from J, leaving 8 bases between. Germline V gene lookup returns CDR1 SGHNT and CDR2 YYREEE (reference sequence).